Listed below are T cell receptor beta chains from one sample, sequenced in a study of blood T cell repertoires in COVID-19. Method: immunoSEQ multiplex PCR; TCRdb's copy keeps in-frame clones and lacks some. The sample carries about 67,000 clones, 79% recorded once. Material for sequencing was peripheral blood. The receptor set was obtained from an older woman with acute or convalescent COVID-19. CDR3s leave out the opening cysteine and the closing phenylalanine or tryptophan.

v_call cdr3_aa
TRBV3-1/TRBV3-2 ASSQGPSGAYYEQY
TRBV5-1 ASSSMTGNNEKLF
TRBV29-1 SVERRDRGSYEQY
TRBV2 ASSRTQGYNSPLH
TRBV7-2 ASSLDSHTGELF
TRBV30 AWKGALYEQY
TRBV3-1/TRBV3-2 ASSHSQTYEQY
TRBV12-1 ASSFDEVSGANVLT
TRBV28 ASSPLTGEYTEAF
TRBV4-2 ASSHGSYTGELF
TRBV6-5 ATGLAGGTDTQY
TRBV4-2 ASSQDWRAPSYEQY
TRBV7-2 ASKQGAANEKLF
TRBV5-1 ASSLTGTGPYEQY
TRBV6-5 ASSFQGVSNTEAF
TRBV4-1 ASSIGTGTGNTIY
TRBV27 ASTSVGQGLNQPQH
TRBV7-9 ASSLPGSTDTQY
TRBV7-2 ASSFLSNTGELF
TRBV6-5 ASRSTGGSYTIY
TRBV12-3/TRBV12-4 ASSKTDEQY
TRBV7-3 ASSLIPGSYTEAF
TRBV10-1 ASSEGTPTRQY
TRBV19 ASSNNALEETQY
TRBV7-3 ASSLTAHQGAF
TRBV7-8 ASIQPGQGVSGELF
TRBV7-7 ASSLEGLAGSFQF
TRBV28 ASSLSWGGDYGYT
TRBV5-1 ASSFDVGVYYGYT
TRBV5-4 ASRGGQGVAGELF
TRBV6-2/TRBV6-3 ASSYEWGQVSQETQY
TRBV5-1 ASRSSSGANVLT
TRBV5-6 ASSLGWASLGSPLH
TRBV18 ASSPRGADQETQY
TRBV5-4 ASSLGGGAGGELF
TRBV29-1 SPGGAGNSPLH
TRBV7-2 ASSVYTRTAREGYT
TRBV6-6 ASSYLLRVGNTEAF
TRBV5-6 ASSLVMLDEQY
TRBV20-1 SASPMDKSSYNEQF
TRBV11-1 ASSWSWGRNTEAF
TRBV6-6 ASRGPLRETQY
TRBV18 ASSPLSSYNSPLH
TRBV11-3 ASSYSGLAGAPTNEQF
TRBV7-2 ASSLATRVYNEQF
TRBV6-1 ASSEGTDLYGYT